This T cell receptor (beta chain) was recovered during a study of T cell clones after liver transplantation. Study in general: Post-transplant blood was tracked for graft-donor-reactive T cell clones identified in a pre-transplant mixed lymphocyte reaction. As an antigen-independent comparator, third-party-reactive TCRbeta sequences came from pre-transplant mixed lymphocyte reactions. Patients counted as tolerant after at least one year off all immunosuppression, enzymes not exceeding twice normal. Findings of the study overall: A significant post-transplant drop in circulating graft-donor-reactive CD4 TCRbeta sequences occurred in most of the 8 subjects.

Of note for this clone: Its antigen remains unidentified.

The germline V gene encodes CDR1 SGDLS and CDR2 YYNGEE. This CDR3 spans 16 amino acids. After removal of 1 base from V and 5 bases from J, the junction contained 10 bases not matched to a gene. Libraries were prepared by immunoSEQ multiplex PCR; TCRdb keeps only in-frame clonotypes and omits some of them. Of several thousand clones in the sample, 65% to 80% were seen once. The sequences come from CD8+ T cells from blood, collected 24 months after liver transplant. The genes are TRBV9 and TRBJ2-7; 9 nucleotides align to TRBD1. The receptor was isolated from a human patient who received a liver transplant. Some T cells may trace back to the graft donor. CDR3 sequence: CASSVRPDRGLDEQYF. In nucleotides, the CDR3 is TGTGCCAGCAGCGTACGTCCGGACAGGGGACTCGACGAGCAGTACTTC.